The 7 T cell receptor beta chains listed next were all sequenced from one sample in a study of blood T cells in healthy people across ages. Primers used in a second PCR of about 7 to 12 cycles were a sample-barcoded 5' primer and a J-beta primer mix. TCRdb re-called the 5' RACE reads through MiXCR, storing one row per CDR3 protein. The sample contains fewer than 900,000 distinct CDR3 sequences, roughly 47% of which appear only once. Sequenced input: blood. The receptors shown here come from a woman in her fifties or sixties in good health.

This clonotype was found once. This chain links TRBV12-3 or TRBV12-4 with TRBJ2-7, with D hard to call. Between the trimmed V and J ends, which lost 6 bases and 0 bases, there was a span of 15 bases. The CDR3 covers 15 residues. In DNA, the CDR3 is TGTGCCAGCAGCTCCCTAACGCCTAGCTCCTACGAGCAGTACTTC. This codes for CASSSLTPSSYEQYF.

The chain combines TRBV2 with TRBJ1-1; D unclear. V lost 6 bases to trimming and J lost 6 bases, with 11 bases between them. The CDR3 runs to 12 residues. In germline, CDR1 is SNHLY, CDR2 FYNNEI. The CDR3, as DNA: TGTGCCAGCAGGAACCTAGGAGCTGAAGCTTTCTTT. Translated, it gives CASRNLGAEAFF. Drawing the rest from reference TRBV2 and TRBJ1-1, the complete variable domain is EPEVTQTPSHQVTQMGQEVILRCVPISNHLYFYWYRQILGQKVEFLVSFYNNEISEKSEIFDDQFSVERPDGSNFTLKIRSTKLEDSAMYFCASRNLGAEAFFGQGTRLTVV.

The table lists this clonotype with a few counts. V is TRBV7-2 and J is TRBJ2-7, with D possibly being TRBD1 (5 bases). This CDR3 is built from 14 residues. Germline CDR1 reads SGHTA; CDR2 reads FQGNSA. V was pared by 6 bases and J by 2 bases, with 14 bases between. CDR3 bases: TGTGCCAGCAGGGAAAGGACACACACCTACGAGCAGTACTTC. This translates into CASRERTHTYEQYF.

The chain carries TRBV11-2 and TRBJ2-3, with 9 bases lining up with TRBD2. CDR3 length: 16 residues. Germline loops: CDR1 SGHAT, CDR2 FQNNGV. V gave up 3 bases and J gave up 3 bases; unmatched junction bases: 7. CDR3 sequence (DNA): TGTGCCAGCAGCTTCCCAGGGCTAGCGGGGACAGATACGCAGTATTTT. Amino acids: CASSFPGLAGTDTQYF.

The V gene is TRBV6-1, the J gene TRBJ1-5; D unresolved. The CDR3 totals 13 residues. Germline lookup yields CDR1 MNHNS and CDR2 SASEGT. The CDR3 DNA follows: TGTGCTGGAGGTCGGGAGGGCAATCAGCCCCAGCATTTT. Its protein is CAGGREGNQPQHF.

About this clonotype: Sequence at one end of the junction differs from germline and may be a read error. The rearrangement uses TRBV5-5 and TRBJ2-7; maybe TRBD2 (5 bases). Germline values: CDR1 SGHKS, CDR2 YYEKEE (reference sequence). This CDR3 is 14 amino acids long. In DNA, the CDR3 is TGTGTCAGCAGCTTGGCGGGTGGAACCTACGAGCAGTACTTC. Its protein is CVSSLAGGTYEQYF.

This clonotype was detected only a few times. The chain combines TRBV5-6 with TRBJ2-1, with 7 bases fitting TRBD2. There are 15 residues in the CDR3. J was trimmed by 7 bases and V by 6 bases; bases with no gene match: 13. CDR1 is SGHDT and CDR2 is YYEEEE in the germline V gene. Here the CDR3 reads CASIWGAGLLNEQFF. The CDR3 DNA sequence: TGTGCCAGCATTTGGGGAGCGGGGTTGTTGAATGAGCAGTTCTTC.